These T cell receptor beta chains were read from a single sample in a study of CD8 T cell repertoires and HIV-1 epitope variants. Repertoires were generated with immunoSEQ multiplex PCR, while TCRdb's copy carries only in-frame clones and drops some. The table lists some 5,000 clones, about 67% of them singletons. These TCRs' antigens remain unknown. The sequenced sample consisted of cultured CD8+ T cells derived from PBMCs. Receptor source: a male donor with HIV. The CDR3 runs from the conserved cysteine through the conserved F or W. The order of the fields is D gene, J gene, V gene, clone size, CDR3 DNA, CDR3 protein. A D gene is named only where the DNA matches it firmly. Size values are once, few and many counts, or a class for expanded clones, and some rows have none.

- | TRBJ2-3 | TRBV5-6 | - | TGTGCCAGCAGCTTAGGAAGCACAGATACGCAGTATTTT | CASSLGSTDTQYF
- | TRBJ2-5 | TRBV7-6 | once | TGTGCCAGCAGCGGGGGGGAGACAGGGAGTGAGACCCAGTACTTC | CASSGGETGSETQYF
TRBD1 | TRBJ1-2 | TRBV5-4 | - | TGTGCCAGCAGCCCGATAACGACAGGGAAGGATGGCTACACCTTC | CASSPITTGKDGYTF
- | TRBJ2-7 | TRBV2 | - | TGTGCCAGCAGTGGCCGTCGGGGCTCCTACGAGCAGTACTTC | CASSGRRGSYEQYF
- | TRBJ1-4 | TRBV25-1 | - | TGTGCCAGCAGTGTTCCAATACGTATTAATGAAAAACTGTTTTTT | CASSVPIRINEKLFF
- | TRBJ2-7 | TRBV7-9 | - | TGTGCCAGCATCCCAGGGGAGAGGCTTTACGAGCAGTACTTC | CASIPGERLYEQYF
TRBD1 | TRBJ1-2 | TRBV4-2 | - | TGTGCCAGCAGCCAATACCCACAGGGGGACCATAACTATGGCTACACCTTC | CASSQYPQGDHNYGYTF
TRBD1 | TRBJ2-7 | TRBV7-7 | - | TGTGCTAGCAGCTTGGGACAGGGTCACGAGCAGTACTTC | CASSLGQGHEQYF
- | TRBJ2-5 | TRBV6-9 | - | TGTGCCAGGGGGACGGGACGAGAAGAGACCCAGTACTTC | CARGTGREETQYF
TRBD2 | TRBJ2-1 | TRBV28 | - | TGTGCCAGCAGTTCATCTAGCGGCCACTCATCCTACAATGAGCAGTTCTTC | CASSSSSGHSSYNEQFF
- | TRBJ2-5 | TRBV6-5 | - | TGTGCCAGCAGTCCTACAACTTCGAGGACCCAGTACTTC | CASSPTTSRTQYF
TRBD1 | TRBJ2-7 | TRBV6-5 | - | TGTGCCAGCAGTTACGGGACAGACTCCTACGAGCAGTACTTC | CASSYGTDSYEQYF
- | TRBJ2-2 | TRBV7-9 | - | TGTGCCAGCAGCTGGACTCCGAGCACCGGGGAGCTGTTTTTT | CASSWTPSTGELFF
- | TRBJ2-7 | TRBV5-1 | - | TGCGCCAGCAGCTTGGAGGCAGGAACCTACGAGCAGTACTTC | CASSLEAGTYEQYF